The next 22 T cell receptor beta chains were all read from a single sample in a study of Ad26.COV2.S vaccination and SARS-CoV-2 variants (dated by TCRdb to the early 2020s). This specimen's treatment or condition label, per the study, means: 15 to 20 received Ad26.COV2.S at low or high dose, single or two shots; several received placebo; per-sample allocation not given. For vaccine and placebo recipients, the sequenced repertoires came from samples collected on day 63 after the first injection. The method behind the library was the immunoSEQ multiplex PCR assay. The clones in this table, taken by TCRdb from immuneACCESS, are in-frame only. Not every clone is retained; where verified, under half of the shortfall comes from an unresolved V gene, and the cause of the rest is unknown. Here the sample has 300,000 to 450,000 clones; roughly 85% occur a single time. The ten largest clones represent 2.5% to 3.5% of the sample.

Sample: peripheral blood, taken in a trial of Ad26.COV2.S vaccine versus placebo. Receptor source: a person aged 18-65 years who received the Ad26.COV2.S COVID-19 vaccine or a placebo.

This clone was seen just once. The genes are TRBV25-1 and TRBJ1-3, with 7 nucleotides matching TRBD1. CDR1 MGHDK and CDR2 SYGVNS come from the germline V gene. V shed 3 bases and J 0 bases; nucleotides not matched to a gene: 8. The CDR3 contains 17 residues. This CDR3 is CASSDSVGGFSGNTIYF. CDR3 DNA sequence: TGTGCCAGCAGTGACTCAGTAGGGGGCTTCTCTGGAAACACCATATATTTT.

The chain is built from TRBV3-1 (or the pseudogene TRBV3-2) and TRBJ1-2; 7 bases are shared with TRBD1. The CDR3 is 13 residues long. The germline V gene encodes CDR1 LGHDT and CDR2 YNNKEL (reference sequence). V shed 4 bases, J shed 7 bases, and the junction held 6 bases outside the gene matches. CDR3 in DNA: TGTGCCAGCAGCCCGGGACAGACAAGTGGCTACACCTTC. This gives the protein CASSPGQTSGYTF.

The chain uses TRBV29-1 and TRBJ1-4, with TRBD1 as a possible D gene (6 bases). CDR1 is SQVTM and CDR2 is ANQGSEA in the germline V gene. The CDR3 runs 13 residues. Trimming removed 7 bases at V and 5 bases at J, with 14 bases between. CDR3 sequence: CSGWDTGNEKLFF. CDR3 sequence (DNA): TGCAGCGGATGGGACACAGGAAATGAAAAACTGTTTTTT.

CDR3 residues: CASSLDPRSPLHF. Here the CDR3 DNA reads TGTGCCAGCAGCTTAGATCCCCGATCACCCCTCCACTTT. This sequence joins TRBV11-3 and TRBJ1-6; D is unresolved. Germline V gene lookup returns CDR1 SGHNT and CDR2 YENEEA. The CDR3 has 13 residues. Between the trimmed V and J ends, which lost 0 bases and 10 bases, there was a span of 7 bases.

V is TRBV10-3 and J is TRBJ1-3; no definite D call. Germline-derived CDR1 and CDR2 are ENHRY and SYGVKD. CDR3 size: 12 residues. Trimming removed 7 bases from V and 0 bases from J, with 4 bases in between. DNA for the CDR3: TGTGCCATCATGGACTCTGGAAACACCATATATTTT. Encoded protein: CAIMDSGNTIYF.

The genes are TRBV3-1 (or the pseudogene TRBV3-2) and TRBJ2-3, with a weak D call TRBD2 (6 bases). The CDR3 loop spans 16 amino acids. Trimming shortened V by 6 bases and J by 3 bases, and 19 bases separated the two germline ends. CDR1 LGHDT and CDR2 YNNKEL come from the germline V gene (reference sequence). CDR3 residues: CASSTPLGGRTDTQYF. The CDR3 nucleotides are TGTGCCAGCAGTACCCCGTTGGGGGGTCGGACAGATACGCAGTATTTT.

The J gene is TRBJ1-6, the V gene TRBV11-2; D is possibly TRBD1 (6 bases). Trimming shortened V by 3 bases and J by 11 bases, and 17 bases separated the two germline ends. The germline V gene encodes CDR1 SGHAT and CDR2 FQNNGV. The CDR3 spans 15 residues. The CDR3 DNA is TGTGCCAGCAGCTTGGACCGGACAGTATGGGCACCCCTCCACTTT. It is translated as CASSLDRTVWAPLHF.

The chain joins TRBV3-1 (or the pseudogene TRBV3-2) to TRBJ2-5; D remains ambiguous. The CDR3 is made up of 15 amino acids. Trimming shortened V by 1 base and J by 4 bases, and 13 bases separated the two germline ends. Per germline, CDR1 LGHDT and CDR2 YNNKEL (reference sequence). The CDR3 DNA sequence: TGTGCCAGCAGCCAAGGCCAAGCTGTTCTAGAGACCCAGTACTTC. This gives the protein CASSQGQAVLETQYF.

The chain employs TRBV10-1 and TRBJ2-1; the D gene is possibly TRBD1 (6 bases). The CDR3 sequence is 17 residues long. Trimming took 7 bases from V and 3 from J, leaving 22 bases between them. The germline CDR1 and CDR2 sequences are WNHNN and SYGVQD (reference sequence). The CDR3 bases are TGCGCCAGCAAATTCATCCTTGGACAGAGGAACTACAATGAGCAGTTCTTC. This encodes CASKFILGQRNYNEQFF.

This chain uses TRBV5-1 with TRBJ2-2; TRBD1 might be the D (6 bases). V was pared by 10 bases and J by 3 bases, with 19 bases between. CDR1 SGHRS and CDR2 YFSETQ come from the germline V gene. This CDR3 is built from 15 residues. The CDR3 bases are TGCGCCTCCCACCCGGGTCACAGGGACACCGGGGAGCTGTTTTTT. It translates to CASHPGHRDTGELFF. Full variable domain (outside the CDR3, taken from reference TRBV5-1 and TRBJ2-2): KAGVTQTPRYLIKTRGQQVTLSCSPISGHRSVSWYQQTPGQGLQFLFEYFSETQRNKGNFPGRFSGRQFSNSRSEMNVSTLELGDSALYLCASHPGHRDTGELFFGEGSRLTVL.

This clone was observed a handful of times. The chain recombines TRBV25-1 with TRBJ2-7, with D perhaps TRBD2 (7 bases). The germline V gene encodes CDR1 MGHDK and CDR2 SYGVNS. The V and J ends lost 4 bases and 6 bases respectively, with 13 bases between them. The CDR3 consists of 13 residues. The CDR3 is CASSGTGRGEQYF. The CDR3 DNA reads as TGTGCCAGCAGTGGCACAGGGAGGGGCGAGCAGTACTTC.

A single count supports this clone. V and J are TRBV27 and TRBJ2-3; 7 nucleotides align to TRBD2. J was trimmed by 4 bases and V by 1 base; bases with no gene match: 17. Germline V gene sequence: CDR1 MNHEY, CDR2 SMNVEV (reference sequence). The CDR3 is 19 residues long. For the CDR3, the DNA is TGTGCCAGCAGTTTATTTCGCCCGACAACTAGCGATGGAGCAGATACGCAGTATTTT. It is translated as CASSLFRPTTSDGADTQYF.

Regarding this clone: The same CDR3 also results from other DNA sequences found in this sample. CDR3 residues: CASSVGGGNQPQHF. The CDR3 nucleotides read TGTGCCAGCAGTGTCGGGGGGGGCAATCAGCCCCAGCATTTT. The rearrangement links TRBV2 to TRBJ1-5; D is perhaps TRBD1 (5 bases). Trimming removed 4 bases at V and 2 bases at J, with 9 bases between. Looked up from germline, CDR1 is SNHLY and CDR2 is FYNNEI. The CDR3 has 14 amino acids.

The J gene is TRBJ2-7, the V gene TRBV14; D not resolved. CDR3 length: 14 residues. Trimming cost V 0 bases and J 6 bases, with 12 bases left between them. CDR1 and CDR2 (germline): SGHDN, FVKESK. DNA for the CDR3: TGTGCCAGCAGCCAAGATCACCCCCCCAGCGAGCAGTACTTC. Translating it yields CASSQDHPPSEQYF. The complete variable domain, with remaining parts taken from reference TRBV14 and TRBJ2-7, reads EAGVTQFPSHSVIEKGQTVTLRCDPISGHDNLYWYRRVMGKEIKFLLHFVKESKQDESGMPNNRFLAERTGGTYSTLKVQPAELEDSGVYFCASSQDHPPSEQYFGPGTRLTVT.

The V and J genes are TRBV5-6 and TRBJ1-2; D is possibly TRBD1 (6 bases). Germline lookup yields CDR1 SGHDT and CDR2 YYEEEE. Trimming shortened V by 2 bases and J by 4 bases, and 12 bases separated the two germline ends. The CDR3 sequence is 14 residues long. CDR3 residues: CASSFVRGSYGYTF. CDR3 sequence (DNA): TGTGCCAGCAGCTTTGTCAGGGGTAGCTATGGCTACACCTTC. The complete variable domain, with remaining parts taken from reference TRBV5-6 and TRBJ1-2, reads DAGVTQSPTHLIKTRGQQVTLRCSPKSGHDTVSWYQQALGQGPQFIFQYYEEEERQRGNFPDRFSGHQFPNYSSELNVNALLLGDSALYLCASSFVRGSYGYTFGSGTRLTVV.

The J gene is TRBJ1-2, the V gene TRBV28; D not resolved. The CDR3 length is 15 residues. Germline V gives CDR1 MDHEN, CDR2 SYDVKM. V dropped 6 bases and J dropped 8 bases, with 22 bases sitting between them. The CDR3 DNA reads as TGTGCCAGCAGCCCCCACGGGTCCCGGCGCAGAGGCTACACCTTC. This sequence encodes CASSPHGSRRRGYTF.

The chain joins TRBV24-1 to TRBJ2-3; 9 bases align to TRBD2. V trimming: 4 bases; J trimming: 12 bases; junction bases outside the gene matches: 4. Germline V gene data show CDR1 as KGHDR and CDR2 as SFDVKD. The CDR3 extends over 12 amino acids. The CDR3 loop is CATSDWTSAQYF. CDR3 nucleotides: TGTGCCACCAGTGACTGGACTAGCGCCCAGTATTTT.

V usage is TRBV7-6 and J usage is TRBJ2-7, with TRBD2 identical over 8 bases. The V and J ends lost 5 bases and 5 bases, in that order; junction bases with no gene match: 2. Germline CDR1 and CDR2: SGHVS and FNYEAQ. CDR3 length equals 12 residues. The CDR3 region is CASSPGGDEQYF. The CDR3 DNA reads as TGTGCCAGCAGCCCCGGGGGGGACGAGCAGTACTTC.

This clone came up once. V and J are TRBV28 and TRBJ1-5; D ambiguous. The CDR3 sequence is 14 residues long. Germline V gives CDR1 MDHEN, CDR2 SYDVKM. V lost 7 bases and J 2 bases, leaving 12 bases between the germline ends. CDR3 nucleotides: TGTGCCAGCAATACCATCGGTGGCAATCAGCCCCAGCATTTT. Protein sequence: CASNTIGGNQPQHF. Full variable domain (missing parts from reference TRBV28 and TRBJ1-5): DVKVTQSSRYLVKRTGEKVFLECVQDMDHENMFWYRQDPGLGLRLIYFSYDVKMKEKGDIPEGYSVSREKKERFSLILESASTNQTSMYLCASNTIGGNQPQHFGDGTRLSIL.

The rearrangement uses TRBV19 and TRBJ1-5; D ambiguous. CDR1 and CDR2 from the germline V gene are LNHDA and SQIVND (reference sequence). This CDR3 is 15 amino acids long. Trimming stripped 7 bases from V and 2 bases from J, with 15 bases between. CDR3 loop: CASTVQRIGNQPQHF. In DNA form, the CDR3 reads TGTGCCAGTACCGTCCAGAGAATAGGCAATCAGCCCCAGCATTTT.

V usage is TRBV3-1 (or the pseudogene TRBV3-2) and J usage is TRBJ2-7; tentatively, D is TRBD1 (6 bases). Germline CDR1 LGHDT, CDR2 YNNKEL (reference sequence). The CDR3 is made up of 16 amino acids. Trimming stripped 0 bases from V and 3 bases from J, with 15 bases between. CDR3 sequence: CASSQDWAGRGYEQYF. In DNA form, the CDR3 reads TGTGCCAGCAGCCAAGATTGGGCTGGCAGGGGCTACGAGCAGTACTTC.

The table lists this clone with a few counts. The chain is built from TRBV10-3 and TRBJ2-5; 11 bases map to TRBD1. The trim removed 6 bases at V and 3 bases at J, leaving 3 bases unmatched. CDR3 length: 14 residues. From germline, CDR1 is ENHRY and CDR2 SYGVKD. This CDR3 is CAISRGQGEETQYF. The DNA of the CDR3 is TGTGCCATCAGCCGGGGACAGGGGGAAGAGACCCAGTACTTC.